The 28 T cell receptor beta chains given below trace back to one sample, sequenced in a study of T-cell memory formation after mild COVID-19. TCRdb analysed the 5' RACE reads with MiXCR anew, one entry per CDR3 protein. Here the sample spans hundreds of thousands of distinct CDR3 sequences, 8% to 10% being singletons. The sequencing sample was made of PBMCs or a T cell subset sorted from them (not recorded which). The receptors were sampled from a man younger than 30 who had mild COVID-19 (a few samples of this study predate the infection). Cell type and time point are not known.

This clonotype was counted between two and nine times. The chain links TRBV10-3 to TRBJ1-1, with D tentatively TRBD1 (5 bases). The CDR3 runs 11 residues. The V end was cut by 5 bases, the J end by 8 bases, with 9 bases between. Germline CDR1 and CDR2: ENHRY and SYGVKD. The DNA of the CDR3 is TGTGCCATCAGTCAGAGACAGGAAGCTTTCTTT. Amino acid sequence: CAISQRQEAFF.

This clonotype appeared a few times. The chain recombines TRBV5-1 with TRBJ1-2; 8 nucleotides line up with TRBD1. Germline V gene data show CDR1 as SGHRS and CDR2 as YFSETQ. The length of the CDR3 is 14 residues. V shed 2 bases, J shed 8 bases, and the junction held 8 bases outside the gene matches. The DNA of the CDR3 is TGCGCCAGCAGCTTCGGGACAGGCGTTTTGGGCTACACCTTC. Protein product: CASSFGTGVLGYTF.

This clonotype was counted many times. V and J are TRBV12-3 or TRBV12-4 and TRBJ1-6; no reliable D call. Trimming cost V 2 bases and J 10 bases, with 6 bases left between them. The CDR3 is 12 amino acids. The CDR3 here is CASSLINSPLHF. The DNA for the CDR3 is TGTGCCAGCAGTTTAATTAACTCACCCCTCCACTTT.

This clonotype was seen at least ten times. CDR3 residues: CASSWAGNYEQYF. In DNA form, the CDR3 reads TGTGCCAGCAGCTGGGCAGGGAACTACGAGCAGTACTTC. The chain joins TRBV5-6 to TRBJ2-7, with a tentative D call TRBD1 (5 bases). The germline V and J ends were trimmed by 3 bases and 3 bases, with 10 bases remaining between them. The CDR3 totals 13 residues. Germline values: CDR1 SGHDT, CDR2 YYEEEE.

This clonotype was found many times. The chain uses TRBV11-2 and TRBJ2-3; D is unresolved. The germline CDR1 and CDR2 sequences are SGHAT and FQNNGV. This CDR3 is 13 amino acids long. The ends were cut back, 6 bases at V and 8 bases at J, with 15 bases in the middle. The CDR3 sequence is CASRDGRSFTQYF. In nucleotides, the CDR3 is TGTGCCAGCAGAGATGGAAGATCCTTTACGCAGTATTTT. Together with reference TRBV11-2 and TRBJ2-3, the CDR3 gives the full variable domain: EAGVAQSPRYKIIEKRQSVAFWCNPISGHATLYWYQQILGQGPKLLIQFQNNGVVDDSQLPKDRFSAERLKGVDSTLKIQPAKLEDSAVYLCASRDGRSFTQYFGPGTRLTVL.

V gene TRBV11-2 combines with J gene TRBJ1-1; D unclear. V was trimmed by 4 bases and J by 1 base, leaving 16 bases between them. CDR3 length: 16 residues. CDR1 is SGHAT and CDR2 is FQNNGV in the germline V gene. The CDR3 DNA follows: TGTGCCAGCAGCTCATCCTACAGAGCCGGGAACACTGAAGCTTTCTTT. Its protein is CASSSSYRAGNTEAFF.

The chain couples TRBV5-1 to TRBJ2-3; D might be TRBD1 (8 bases). Between the trimmed V and J ends, which lost 5 bases and 3 bases, there was a span of 13 bases. The CDR3 runs 14 residues. Germline assignment: CDR1 SGHRS and CDR2 YFSETQ. The CDR3 nucleotides read TGCGCCAGCAGACAGGGGGGGATGACAGATACGCAGTATTTT. Translation: CASRQGGMTDTQYF.

This clonotype was counted ten times or more. This chain uses TRBV6-5 with TRBJ2-2; the D is unclear. Trimming removed 8 bases at V and 8 bases at J, with 27 bases between. Germline V gene lookup returns CDR1 MNHEY and CDR2 SVGAGI. This CDR3 region has 17 residues. The CDR3 loop reads CASGFRIGSSLAGELFF. CDR3 bases: TGTGCCAGCGGATTCAGAATAGGATCGTCACTGGCTGGGGAGCTGTTTTTT.

The CDR3 DNA is TGTGCCAGCAGCCAAGATCTTGCAGGGCCTATAGCCAAAAACATTCAGTACTTC. Its protein is CASSQDLAGPIAKNIQYF. J is TRBJ2-4 and V is TRBV3-1; D possibly corresponds to TRBD1 (5 bases). Trimming left V 0 bases short and J 0 bases short, with 15 bases between. The CDR3 is made up of 18 amino acids. Germline CDR1 reads LGHDT; CDR2 reads YNNKEL (reference sequence).

V gene TRBV18 combines with J gene TRBJ1-2; TRBD1 aligns across 9 bases. V gave up 2 bases and J gave up 8 bases; unmatched junction bases: 12. Germline CDR1 and CDR2: KGHSH and LQKENI. The CDR3 loop spans 16 amino acids. The CDR3 here is CASSPTVTGGELGYTF. The CDR3 DNA sequence: TGTGCCAGCTCACCAACCGTAACAGGGGGCGAGCTCGGCTACACCTTC.

This clonotype appeared a few times. The chain is built from TRBV5-1 and TRBJ2-3; D possibly corresponds to TRBD2 (5 bases). Germline CDR1 is SGHRS and CDR2 is YFSETQ. The CDR3 covers 15 residues. Deletions cut 2 bases from V and 5 bases from J, with 15 bases between. CDR3 nucleotides: TGCGCCAGCAGCTTACGACTCCCCCGGGGAGATACGCAGTATTTT. This translates into CASSLRLPRGDTQYF.

There are many counts of this clonotype. The chain carries TRBV10-2 and TRBJ2-7; no clear D gene. V was clipped by 6 bases and J by 2 bases, with 14 bases between them. The CDR3 loop spans 14 amino acids. The germline CDR1 and CDR2 sequences are WSHSY and SAAADI. CDR3 protein: CASSPFDWTYEQYV. The CDR3 region has the DNA TGCGCCAGCAGCCCTTTTGACTGGACCTACGAGCAGTACGTC.

This clonotype was observed many times. This rearrangement joins TRBV4-3 to TRBJ2-2; D call uncertain. With 0 bases removed from V and 1 base from J, the gap between germline ends came to 15 bases. The germline V gene encodes CDR1 LGHNA and CDR2 YSLEER. The CDR3 contains 18 residues. This chain's CDR3 is CASSQESVRTLNTGELFF. The CDR3 DNA follows: TGCGCCAGCAGCCAAGAATCCGTGCGTACATTGAACACCGGGGAGCTGTTTTTT.

This clonotype came up a few times. The chain uses TRBV12-3 or TRBV12-4 and TRBJ2-5; 7 bases match TRBD2. CDR3 length: 14 amino acids. V lost 3 bases and J lost 5; bases outside the gene matches: 6. The CDR3 loop reads CASSLPGTTETQYF. The CDR3 DNA reads TGTGCCAGCAGTTTGCCAGGGACTACGGAGACCCAGTACTTC.

This clonotype was observed a handful of times. The chain recombines TRBV29-1 with TRBJ2-5; D is undetermined. Trimming pared 4 bases from V and 2 bases from J, leaving 8 bases between. CDR1 is SQVTM, CDR2 ANQGSEA, per germline. The CDR3 covers 12 residues. The CDR3 sequence is CSVVQLQETQYF. CDR3 DNA sequence: TGCAGCGTTGTACAGCTTCAAGAGACCCAGTACTTC.

This clonotype appeared many times. V is TRBV12-3 or TRBV12-4 and J is TRBJ2-7, with D tentatively TRBD1 (5 bases). Trimming cost V 4 bases and J 6 bases, with 19 bases left between them. The CDR3 totals 15 residues. CDR3 sequence: CASSSDGHPGREQYV. The CDR3 DNA reads as TGTGCCAGCAGTTCGGACGGACACCCCGGGCGCGAGCAGTACGTC.

This clonotype was seen a few times. V and J are TRBV9 and TRBJ2-6, with no clear D. Trimming cost V 0 bases and J 0 bases, with 7 bases left between them. This CDR3 is 16 amino acids long. The germline V gene encodes CDR1 SGDLS and CDR2 YYNGEE. CDR3 sequence: CASSVAGYSGANVLTF. DNA of the CDR3: TGTGCCAGCAGCGTAGCGGGCTACTCTGGGGCCAACGTCCTGACTTTC.

This clonotype showed up just a few times. The V and J genes are TRBV5-1 and TRBJ1-6; 10 bases fit TRBD1. Germline-derived CDR1 and CDR2 are SGHRS and YFSETQ. This CDR3 is 16 amino acids long. The J segment lost 9 bases and the V segment lost 1 base, leaving 7 bases of the junction unmatched. CDR3 nucleotide sequence: TGCGCCAGCAGCTTGACCCCCGGGACAGGGGCTTCACCCCTCCACTTT. Translated: CASSLTPGTGASPLHF. Drawing the rest from reference TRBV5-1 and TRBJ1-6, the complete variable domain is KAGVTQTPRYLIKTRGQQVTLSCSPISGHRSVSWYQQTPGQGLQFLFEYFSETQRNKGNFPGRFSGRQFSNSRSEMNVSTLELGDSALYLCASSLTPGTGASPLHFGNGTRLTVT.

This clonotype was recorded a few times. This chain links TRBV12-3 or TRBV12-4 with TRBJ2-3; D may correspond to TRBD1 or TRBD2 (6 bases each). V lost 8 bases to trimming and J lost 2 bases, with 14 bases between them. This CDR3 region has 14 residues. CDR3 region: CASFLGGYTDTQYF. The CDR3 region has the DNA TGTGCCAGCTTTCTGGGGGGCTACACAGATACGCAGTATTTT.

There are many counts of this clonotype. The genes are TRBV12-3 or TRBV12-4 and TRBJ1-4, with 8 nucleotides matching TRBD1. V gave up 5 bases and J gave up 7 bases; unmatched junction bases: 9. CDR3 length: 15 amino acids. CDR3 residues: CASSPDRGYREKLFF. The CDR3 DNA is TGTGCCAGCAGTCCCGACAGGGGATATCGTGAAAAACTGTTTTTT.

V gene TRBV5-1 combines with J gene TRBJ2-5; 10 bases line up with TRBD1. The CDR3 runs to 15 residues. V shed 4 bases and J 4 bases; nucleotides not matched to a gene: 7. The germline CDR1 and CDR2 sequences are SGHRS and YFSETQ. This CDR3 is CASSGGTGEGETQYF. CDR3 nucleotides: TGCGCCAGCAGCGGCGGGACAGGGGAAGGAGAGACCCAGTACTTC. Together with reference TRBV5-1 and TRBJ2-5, the CDR3 gives the full variable domain: KAGVTQTPRYLIKTRGQQVTLSCSPISGHRSVSWYQQTPGQGLQFLFEYFSETQRNKGNFPGRFSGRQFSNSRSEMNVSTLELGDSALYLCASSGGTGEGETQYFGPGTRLLVL.

The chain carries TRBV6-6 and TRBJ2-2; 9 bases are shared with TRBD2. The CDR3 extends over 15 amino acids. Germline CDR1 MNHNY, CDR2 SVGAGI (reference sequence). V lost 6 bases to trimming and J lost 5 bases; unmatched junction nucleotides: 7. In DNA form, the CDR3 reads TGTGCCAGCAGCCGCGGGGGGGCCGGGACCGGGGAGCTGTTTTTT. It encodes CASSRGGAGTGELFF.

The CDR3 sequence is CASSLKGALNSPLHF. The CDR3 nucleotides are TGCGCCAGCAGCTTGAAGGGCGCACTGAATTCACCCCTCCACTTT. V and J are TRBV5-1 and TRBJ1-6, with D unresolved. The CDR3 is 15 amino acids. Germline values: CDR1 SGHRS, CDR2 YFSETQ. V dropped 1 base and J dropped 7 bases, with 12 bases sitting between them.

This clonotype was counted a few times. The V gene is TRBV7-2, the J gene TRBJ1-1; D is unclear. V was pared by 5 bases and J by 5 bases, with 15 bases between. Per the germline V gene, CDR1 is SGHTA and CDR2 is FQGNSA. The CDR3 is 14 amino acids. The CDR3 nucleotides read TGTGCCAGCAGCCTAGGCTCCCGGGGAACTGAAGCTTTCTTT. It specifies CASSLGSRGTEAFF. The full variable domain, its missing parts supplied by reference TRBV7-2 and TRBJ1-1, is GAGVSQSPSNKVTEKGKDVELRCDPISGHTALYWYRQSLGQGLEFLIYFQGNSAPDKSGLPSDRFSAERTGGSVSTLTIQRTQQEDSAVYLCASSLGSRGTEAFFGQGTRLTVV.

This clonotype was counted at least ten times. CDR3 residues: CASSLNGIRETQYF. The DNA of the CDR3 is TGTGCCAGCAGTCTCAACGGGATCCGGGAGACCCAGTACTTC. V is TRBV12-3 or TRBV12-4 and J is TRBJ2-5; D is possibly TRBD2 (5 bases). Trimming stripped 5 bases from V and 5 bases from J, with 15 bases between. The CDR3 contains 14 residues.

The chain is built from TRBV6-2 or TRBV6-3 and TRBJ2-1; 8 nucleotides line up with TRBD1. The V gene end was trimmed by 6 bases and the J gene end by 2 bases; junction bases not matched to a gene: 3. CDR1 is MNHEY, CDR2 SVGEGT, per germline. The CDR3 contains 14 residues. The CDR3 DNA reads as TGTGCCAGCAGACAGGGGGTCGCCTACAATGAGCAGTTCTTC. Its translation is CASRQGVAYNEQFF.

V gene TRBV4-3 combines with J gene TRBJ2-3; D gene unclear. Germline V lookup: CDR1 LGHNA, CDR2 YSLEER. This CDR3 is built from 15 residues. The ends were cut back, 0 bases at V and 2 bases at J, with 9 bases in the middle. The CDR3 sequence is CASSQEPGFTDTQYF. For the CDR3, the DNA is TGCGCCAGCAGCCAAGAGCCCGGATTCACAGATACGCAGTATTTT.

This clonotype occurred a few times. The chain carries TRBV12-5 and TRBJ2-5; the D is unclear. Trimming removed 6 bases at V and 5 bases at J, with 4 bases between. Germline CDR1 LGHNT, CDR2 FRNRAP. CDR3 length: 10 residues. CDR3: CASGGETQYF. The CDR3 DNA is TGTGCTAGTGGCGGGGAGACCCAGTACTTC.